This entry lists 13 T cell receptor beta chains sequenced from one sample in a study of CD8 T cells in Susac syndrome (dated by TCRdb to 2018 to 2020). Library prep was done by the immunoSEQ multiplex PCR assay. RNA was extracted using the RNeasy kit, and about 0.45 to 1 ug of the RNA was reverse transcribed with random hexamers. TCRdb redid the processing of the public reads, applying fastp at Q25 and MiXCR, and retained in-frame beta chains. A single entry per CDR3 protein holds the most common genes and DNA from its merged rows. The sample data list 330,000 or so distinct CDR3 sequences, and over 75% of these were observed just once. The ten largest clonotypes hold roughly 0.2% of the sample. Sequencing was carried out using CD8+ T cells from PBMCs. The receptors originated from a human donor with multiple sclerosis.

This chain connects TRBV12-3 or TRBV12-4 to TRBJ1-6; no reliable D call. V shed 5 bases and J shed 0 bases, with 11 bases lying between them. The CDR3 covers 16 residues. CDR3 coding DNA: TGTGCCAGCAGTCACACGAGAAGCTCCTATAATTCACCCCTCCACTTT. Amino acid sequence: CASSHTRSSYNSPLHF.

The V and J genes are TRBV6-2 or TRBV6-3 and TRBJ1-1; D gene unclear. This CDR3 spans 13 amino acids. The germline V gene encodes CDR1 MNHEY and CDR2 SVGEGT. Trimming pared 7 bases from V and 3 bases from J, leaving 12 bases between. The CDR3 region is CASMDHTYTEAFF. In nucleotides, the CDR3 is TGTGCCAGCATGGACCACACTTACACTGAAGCTTTCTTT.

The genes are TRBV5-4 and TRBJ1-2, with D possibly being TRBD1 (6 bases). Trimming left V 0 bases short and J 3 bases short, with 12 bases between. This CDR3 has 15 amino acids. Per the germline V gene, CDR1 is SGHNT and CDR2 is YYREEE (reference sequence). The chain's CDR3 is CASSLEGGMDYGYTF. The CDR3 DNA follows: TGTGCCAGCAGCTTGGAGGGGGGGATGGACTATGGCTACACCTTC. Looking up the rest from reference TRBV5-4 and TRBJ1-2 gives the full variable domain: ETGVTQSPTHLIKTRGQQVTLRCSSQSGHNTVSWYQQALGQGPQFIFQYYREEENGRGNFPPRFSGLQFPNYSSELNVNALELDDSALYLCASSLEGGMDYGYTFGSGTRLTVV.

This chain links TRBV6-5 with TRBJ2-7; D not certain. There are 12 residues in the CDR3. The germline V gene has CDR1 MNHEY and CDR2 SVGAGI. Trimming pared 6 bases from V and 4 bases from J, leaving 10 bases between. CDR3 nucleotides: TGTGCCAGCAGAGCTACTGGATACGAGCAGTACTTC. Translating gives CASRATGYEQYF.

This clonotype occurred a few times. V usage is TRBV20-1 and J usage is TRBJ2-1; unclear D gene. There are 13 residues in the CDR3. The germline CDR1 and CDR2 sequences are DFQATT and SNEGSKA (reference sequence). Between the trimmed V and J ends, which lost 3 bases and 6 bases, there was a span of 12 bases. The CDR3 sequence is CSARAHFTNEQFF. Written as DNA, the CDR3 is TGCAGTGCTAGGGCCCATTTCACCAATGAGCAGTTCTTC.

The chain recombines TRBV9 with TRBJ1-2, with 7 positions matching TRBD1. CDR1 and CDR2 from the germline V gene are SGDLS and YYNGEE. The CDR3 is made up of 14 amino acids. The ends lost 3 bases at V and 4 bases at J; junction bases unmatched: 6. The CDR3 is CASSGQGRGYGYTF. CDR3 sequence (DNA): TGTGCCAGCAGCGGACAGGGAAGGGGCTATGGCTACACCTTC.

This clonotype showed up just once. The J gene is TRBJ2-7, the V gene TRBV5-1, with 15 bases matching TRBD2. CDR3 length equals 15 residues. J was trimmed by 4 bases and V by 3 bases; bases with no gene match: 2. The germline V gene has CDR1 SGHRS and CDR2 YFSETQ. Here the CDR3 reads CASSWTSGRGYEQYF. CDR3 sequence (DNA): TGCGCCAGCAGCTGGACTAGCGGGAGGGGTTACGAGCAGTACTTC. Together with reference TRBV5-1 and TRBJ2-7, the CDR3 gives the full variable domain: KAGVTQTPRYLIKTRGQQVTLSCSPISGHRSVSWYQQTPGQGLQFLFEYFSETQRNKGNFPGRFSGRQFSNSRSEMNVSTLELGDSALYLCASSWTSGRGYEQYFGPGTRLTVT.

The V gene is TRBV20-1, the J gene TRBJ2-1, with D possibly called TRBD1 or TRBD2 (5 bases each). Trimming removed 0 bases from V and 5 bases from J, with 14 bases in between. This CDR3 is 15 amino acids long. Germline CDR1 DFQATT, CDR2 SNEGSKA (reference sequence). The CDR3 is CSARERGKGHNEQFF. The DNA of the CDR3 is TGCAGTGCTAGAGAGAGGGGTAAGGGGCACAATGAGCAGTTCTTC.

The DNA of the CDR3 is TGCGCCAGCAGCCTGGGAATGACGGGAGCCAAAAACATTCAGTACTTC. Translated: CASSLGMTGAKNIQYF. This chain connects TRBV5-1 to TRBJ2-4; D ambiguous. The germline CDR1 and CDR2 sequences are SGHRS and YFSETQ. V lost 4 bases and J lost 0, with 14 bases in between. The CDR3 loop spans 16 amino acids.

The rearrangement uses TRBV20-1 and TRBJ2-1; 8 bases are shared with TRBD2. Losses at the gene ends were 4 bases for V and 7 bases for J; bases not matched to a gene: 3. Looked up from germline, CDR1 is DFQATT and CDR2 is SNEGSKA (reference sequence). CDR3 length: 12 amino acids. The CDR3 loop is CSATGGGNEQFF. The CDR3 DNA is TGCAGTGCTACCGGGGGGGGTAATGAGCAGTTCTTC.

V usage is TRBV7-9 and J usage is TRBJ2-5; 7 nucleotides align to TRBD1. Per the germline V gene, CDR1 is SEHNR and CDR2 is FQNEAQ (reference sequence). The CDR3 contains 15 residues. The J segment lost 5 bases and the V segment lost 2 bases, leaving 8 bases of the junction unmatched. CDR3 nucleotides: TGTGCCAGCAGCTTACCGCGACAGGGCGACGAGACCCAGTACTTC. Amino acid sequence: CASSLPRQGDETQYF.

The chain is built from TRBV6-5 and TRBJ2-1, with D uncertain. V lost 7 bases, J lost 4 bases, and 17 bases lay in between. The CDR3 has 15 residues. CDR1 MNHEY and CDR2 SVGAGI come from the germline V gene. CDR3 coding DNA: TGTGCCAGCACATTGACCTCAGACCTTTACAATGAGCAGTTCTTC. Encoded protein: CASTLTSDLYNEQFF.

As regards this clonotype: A junction boundary mismatches the germline segment, possibly from a read error. The rearrangement uses TRBV7-7 and TRBJ1-5, with D unresolved. The CDR3 extends over 17 amino acids. The V gene's germline CDR1 is SSHAT and CDR2 FNYEAQ (reference sequence). The CDR3: CASSSEVGTSSNQPQHF. The CDR3 DNA reads as TGTGCTAGCAGCTCAGAGGTCGGCACATCGAGCAATCAGCCCCAGCATTTT.